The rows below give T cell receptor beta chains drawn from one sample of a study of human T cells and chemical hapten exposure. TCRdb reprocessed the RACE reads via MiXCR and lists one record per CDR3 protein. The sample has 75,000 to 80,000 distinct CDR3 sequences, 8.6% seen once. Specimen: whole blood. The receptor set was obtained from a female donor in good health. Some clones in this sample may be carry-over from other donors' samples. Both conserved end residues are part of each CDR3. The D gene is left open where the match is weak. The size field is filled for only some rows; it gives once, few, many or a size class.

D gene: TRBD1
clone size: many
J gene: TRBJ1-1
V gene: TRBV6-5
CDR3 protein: CASSRSGTANTEAFF
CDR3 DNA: TGTGCCAGCAGTCGAAGCGGGACAGCGAACACTGAAGCTTTCTTT

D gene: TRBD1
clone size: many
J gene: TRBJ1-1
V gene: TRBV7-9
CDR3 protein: CASSPPRGRTEAFF
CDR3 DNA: TGTGCCAGCAGCCCCCCCAGGGGGCGAACTGAAGCTTTCTTT

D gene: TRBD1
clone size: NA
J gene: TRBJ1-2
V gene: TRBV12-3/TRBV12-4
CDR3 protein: CAGSPSTGVDYGYTF
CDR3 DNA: TGTGCCGGCAGTCCTTCGACAGGGGTGGACTATGGCTACACCTTC

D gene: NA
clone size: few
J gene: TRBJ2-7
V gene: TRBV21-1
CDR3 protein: CASSKIDVGLLRVACYEQYF
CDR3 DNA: TGTGCCAGCAGCAAAATAGACGTTGGGCTTCTACGGGTCGCTTGCTACGAGCAGTACTTC

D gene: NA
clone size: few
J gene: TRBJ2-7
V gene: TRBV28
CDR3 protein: CASRPPGTHEQYF
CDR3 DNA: TGTGCCAGCAGGCCCCCGGGGACCCACGAGCAGTACTTC

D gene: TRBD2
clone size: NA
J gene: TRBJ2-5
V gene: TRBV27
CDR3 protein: CASSSKRGAGFGTQYF
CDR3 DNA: TGTGCCAGCAGTTCGAAGCGGGGGGCCGGCTTTGGGACCCAGTACTTC

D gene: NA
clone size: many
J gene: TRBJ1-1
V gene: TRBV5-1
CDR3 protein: CASSLLAGAEAFF
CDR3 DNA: TGCGCCAGCAGCTTGTTGGCAGGGGCTGAAGCTTTCTTT

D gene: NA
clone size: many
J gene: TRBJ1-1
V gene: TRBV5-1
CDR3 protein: CASSLAGDTEAFF
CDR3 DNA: TGCGCCAGCAGCTTGGCAGGGGACACTGAAGCTTTCTTT

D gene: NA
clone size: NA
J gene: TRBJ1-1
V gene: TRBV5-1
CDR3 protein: CASSLLTGTEAFF
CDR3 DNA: TGCGCCAGCAGCTTATTGACAGGCACTGAAGCTTTCTTT

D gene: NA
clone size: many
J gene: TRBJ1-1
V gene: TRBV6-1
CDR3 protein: CASSEMERGTVGRATEAFF
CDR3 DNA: TGTGCCAGCAGTGAAATGGAAAGGGGGACCGTCGGTAGGGCCACTGAAGCTTTCTTT

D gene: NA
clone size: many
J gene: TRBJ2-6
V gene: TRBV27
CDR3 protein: CASRGWGGGANVLTF
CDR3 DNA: TGTGCCAGCAGGGGTTGGGGTGGAGGGGCCAACGTCCTGACTTTC

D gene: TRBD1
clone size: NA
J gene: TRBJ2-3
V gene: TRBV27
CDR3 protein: CASSRTGQSTDTQYF
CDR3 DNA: TGTGCCAGCAGTCGGACAGGGCAGTCAACAGATACGCAGTATTTT

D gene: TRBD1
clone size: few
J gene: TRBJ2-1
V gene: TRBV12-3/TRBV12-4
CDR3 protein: CASRLGTGVGNEQFF
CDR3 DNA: TGTGCCAGCAGACTCGGGACAGGGGTCGGCAATGAGCAGTTCTTC

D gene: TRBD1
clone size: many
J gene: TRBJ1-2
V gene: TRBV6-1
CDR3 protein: CATTGTYYGYTF
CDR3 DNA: TGTGCCACGACAGGGACGTACTATGGCTACACCTTC

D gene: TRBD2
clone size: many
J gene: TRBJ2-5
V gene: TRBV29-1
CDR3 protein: CSVEDGDWGLEKETQYF
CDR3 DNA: TGCAGCGTTGAAGATGGCGACTGGGGACTAGAAAAAGAGACCCAGTACTTC

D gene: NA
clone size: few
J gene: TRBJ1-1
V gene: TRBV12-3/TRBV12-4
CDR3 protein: CASSPTSTEAFF
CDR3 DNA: TGTGCCAGCAGTCCGACAAGCACTGAAGCTTTCTTT

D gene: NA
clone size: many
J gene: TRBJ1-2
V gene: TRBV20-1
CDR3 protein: CSASSGVGDYGYTF
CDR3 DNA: TGCAGTGCTAGTAGCGGGGTCGGGGACTATGGCTACACCTTC

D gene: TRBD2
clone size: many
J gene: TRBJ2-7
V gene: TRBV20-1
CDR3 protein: CSAQGLAGFYEQYF
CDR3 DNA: TGCAGTGCCCAGGGACTAGCGGGGTTCTACGAGCAGTACTTC

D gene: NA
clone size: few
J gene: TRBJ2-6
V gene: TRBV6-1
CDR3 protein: CASSKDPTGANVLTF
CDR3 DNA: TGTGCCAGCAGCAAAGACCCCACTGGGGCCAACGTCCTGACTTTC

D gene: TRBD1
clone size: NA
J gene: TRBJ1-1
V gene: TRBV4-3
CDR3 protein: CASSQIKTGGGNTEAFF
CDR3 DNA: TGCGCCAGCAGCCAAATAAAGACAGGGGGGGGGAACACTGAAGCTTTCTTT

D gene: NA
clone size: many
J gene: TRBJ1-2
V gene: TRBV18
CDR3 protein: CASSPVQTYGYTF
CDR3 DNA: TGTGCCAGCTCACCGGTCCAGACCTATGGCTACACCTTC

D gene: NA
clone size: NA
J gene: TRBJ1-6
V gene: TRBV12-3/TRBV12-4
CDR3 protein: CASSLGDGRSPLHF
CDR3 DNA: TGTGCCAGCAGTTTAGGGGACGGACGTTCACCCCTCCACTTT

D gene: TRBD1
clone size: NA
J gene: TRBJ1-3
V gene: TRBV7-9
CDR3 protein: CASSFGTGGLDTIYF
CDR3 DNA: TGTGCCAGCAGCTTCGGCACAGGGGGTTTGGACACCATATATTTT

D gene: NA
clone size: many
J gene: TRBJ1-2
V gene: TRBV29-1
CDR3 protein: CSVGFQQEGAGYTF
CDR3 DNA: TGCAGCGTCGGATTTCAACAGGAGGGAGCTGGCTACACCTTC

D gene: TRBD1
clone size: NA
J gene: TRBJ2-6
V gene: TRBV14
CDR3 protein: CASSNRGGGANVLTF
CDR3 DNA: TGTGCCAGCAGCAACAGGGGCGGCGGGGCCAACGTCCTGACTTTC

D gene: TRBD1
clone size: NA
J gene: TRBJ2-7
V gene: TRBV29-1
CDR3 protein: CSVSPGQGAYEQYF
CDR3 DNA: TGCAGCGTTTCGCCGGGACAGGGGGCCTACGAGCAGTACTTC

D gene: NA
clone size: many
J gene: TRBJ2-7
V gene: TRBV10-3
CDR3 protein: CAISESSLRGPYF
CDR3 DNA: TGTGCCATCAGTGAGTCATCTCTAAGGGGTCCGTACTTC

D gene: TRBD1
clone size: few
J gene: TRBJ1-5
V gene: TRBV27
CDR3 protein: CASRGQGERQPQHF
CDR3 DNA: TGTGCCAGCAGGGGACAGGGGGAGAGGCAGCCCCAGCATTTT

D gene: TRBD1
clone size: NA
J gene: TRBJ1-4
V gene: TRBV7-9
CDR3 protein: CASSRGQDNEKLFF
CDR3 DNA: TGTGCCAGCAGCCGCGGACAGGATAATGAAAAACTGTTTTTT

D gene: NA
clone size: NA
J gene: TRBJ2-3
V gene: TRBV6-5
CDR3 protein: CASTDSTDTQYF
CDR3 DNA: TGTGCCAGCACAGATAGCACAGATACGCAGTATTTT

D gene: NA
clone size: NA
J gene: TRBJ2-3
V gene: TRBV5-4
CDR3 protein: CASSWESGAADTQYF
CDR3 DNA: TGTGCCAGCAGCTGGGAGAGTGGGGCGGCAGATACGCAGTATTTT

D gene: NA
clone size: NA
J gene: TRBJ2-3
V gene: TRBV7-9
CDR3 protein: CASIPRGPGPDTQYF
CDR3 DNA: TGTGCCAGCATCCCCCGGGGTCCCGGCCCAGATACGCAGTATTTT

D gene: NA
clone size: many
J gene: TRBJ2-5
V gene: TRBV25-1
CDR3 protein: CASSRQECETQYF
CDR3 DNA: TGTGCCAGCAGTCGTCAGGAGTGCGAGACCCAGTACTTC

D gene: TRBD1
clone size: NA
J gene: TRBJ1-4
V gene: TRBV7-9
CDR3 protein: CASSTPQGVEKLFF
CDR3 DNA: TGTGCCAGCAGCACCCCTCAGGGGGTGGAAAAACTGTTTTTT

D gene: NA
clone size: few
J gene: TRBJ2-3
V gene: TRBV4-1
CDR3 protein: CASSQDLGRGRIGPTEDTQYF
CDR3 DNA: TGCGCCAGCAGCCAAGATCTCGGCAGGGGTAGAATCGGCCCCACTGAAGATACGCAGTATTTT

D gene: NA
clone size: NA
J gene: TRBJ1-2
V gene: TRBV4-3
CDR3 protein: CASSQEVGVPNYGYTF
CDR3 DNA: TGCGCCAGCAGCCAAGAGGTCGGGGTACCTAACTATGGCTACACCTTC

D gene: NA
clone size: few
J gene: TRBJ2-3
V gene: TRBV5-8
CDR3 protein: CASSLGRGTDTQYF
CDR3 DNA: TGTGCCAGCAGCTTGGGACGGGGCACAGATACGCAGTATTTT

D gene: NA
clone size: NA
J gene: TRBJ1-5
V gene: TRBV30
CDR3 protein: CAWSRQDNQPQHF
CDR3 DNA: TGTGCCTGGAGTAGACAAGACAATCAGCCCCAGCATTTT

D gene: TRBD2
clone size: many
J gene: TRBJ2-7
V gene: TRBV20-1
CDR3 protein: CSAAGTSGGADFDEQYF
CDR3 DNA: TGCAGTGCCGCGGGGACTAGCGGGGGGGCGGATTTTGACGAGCAGTACTTC

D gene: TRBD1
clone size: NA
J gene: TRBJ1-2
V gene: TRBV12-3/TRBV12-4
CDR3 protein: CASRMTGTEDYGYTF
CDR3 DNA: TGTGCCAGCAGAATGACCGGGACAGAAGACTATGGCTACACCTTC

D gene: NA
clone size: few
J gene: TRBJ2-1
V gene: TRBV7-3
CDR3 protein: CASSLSGEQFF
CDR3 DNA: TGTGCCAGCAGCTTGAGCGGTGAGCAGTTCTTC

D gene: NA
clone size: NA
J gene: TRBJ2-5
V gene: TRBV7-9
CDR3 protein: CASSDPPGVDGNWYQETQYF
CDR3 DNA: TGTGCCAGCAGCGACCCCCCGGGTGTGGACGGGAACTGGTACCAAGAGACCCAGTACTTC

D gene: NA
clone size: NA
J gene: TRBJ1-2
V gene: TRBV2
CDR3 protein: CASSESSTPQYGYTF
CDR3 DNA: TGTGCCAGCAGTGAAAGTTCGACACCGCAATATGGCTACACCTTC

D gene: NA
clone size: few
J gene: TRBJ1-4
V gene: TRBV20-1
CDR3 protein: CSARPHSPGATNEKLFF
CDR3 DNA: TGCAGTGCTAGGCCTCACTCCCCCGGGGCAACTAATGAAAAACTGTTTTTT

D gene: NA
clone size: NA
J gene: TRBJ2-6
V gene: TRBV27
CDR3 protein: CASSFALVSGANVLTF
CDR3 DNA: TGTGCCAGCAGTTTTGCTTTGGTCTCTGGGGCCAACGTCCTGACTTTC

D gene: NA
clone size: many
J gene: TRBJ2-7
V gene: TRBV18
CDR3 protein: CASSPDRNSYEQYF
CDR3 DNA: TGTGCCAGCTCACCTGACAGGAACTCCTACGAGCAGTACTTC

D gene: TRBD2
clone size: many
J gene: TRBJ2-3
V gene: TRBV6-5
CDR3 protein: CASSQSFLAGGPISTDTQYF
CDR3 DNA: TGTGCCAGCAGCCAATCCTTTTTAGCGGGGGGGCCGATTAGCACAGATACGCAGTATTTT

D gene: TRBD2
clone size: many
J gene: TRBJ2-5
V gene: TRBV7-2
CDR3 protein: CASSIFSGGAETQYF
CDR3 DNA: TGTGCCAGCAGCATTTTTAGCGGGGGGGCGGAGACCCAGTACTTC

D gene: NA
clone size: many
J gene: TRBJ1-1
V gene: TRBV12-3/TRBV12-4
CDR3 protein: CASSQGQNTEAFF
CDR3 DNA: TGTGCCAGCAGCCAGGGACAGAACACTGAAGCTTTCTTT

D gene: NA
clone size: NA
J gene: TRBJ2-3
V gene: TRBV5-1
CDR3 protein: CVSSLGTDTQYF
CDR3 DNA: TGCGTCAGCAGCTTGGGCACAGATACGCAGTATTTT

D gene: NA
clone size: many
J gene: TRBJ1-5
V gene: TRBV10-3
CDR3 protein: CAISEGPRQPQHF
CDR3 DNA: TGTGCCATCAGTGAGGGGCCCCGCCAGCCCCAGCATTTT

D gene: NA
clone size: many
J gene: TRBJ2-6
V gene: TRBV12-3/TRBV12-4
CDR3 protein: CASSPTRAGAGGANVLTF
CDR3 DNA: TGTGCCAGCAGTCCTACCCGGGCAGGGGCTGGTGGGGCCAACGTCCTGACTTTC

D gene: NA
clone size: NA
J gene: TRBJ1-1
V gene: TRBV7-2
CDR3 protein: CASSLGGGMNTEAFF
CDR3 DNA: TGTGCCAGCAGCTTAGGGGGGGGGATGAACACTGAAGCTTTCTTT

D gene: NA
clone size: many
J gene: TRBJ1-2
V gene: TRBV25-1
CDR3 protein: CASSPVKGTLSTYYGYTF
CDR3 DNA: TGTGCCAGCAGCCCGGTTAAAGGGACCCTTTCGACCTACTATGGCTACACCTTC

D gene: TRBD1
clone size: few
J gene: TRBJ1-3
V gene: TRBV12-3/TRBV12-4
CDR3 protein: CAQGALDTIYF
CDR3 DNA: TGTGCTCAGGGGGCCTTAGACACCATATATTTT